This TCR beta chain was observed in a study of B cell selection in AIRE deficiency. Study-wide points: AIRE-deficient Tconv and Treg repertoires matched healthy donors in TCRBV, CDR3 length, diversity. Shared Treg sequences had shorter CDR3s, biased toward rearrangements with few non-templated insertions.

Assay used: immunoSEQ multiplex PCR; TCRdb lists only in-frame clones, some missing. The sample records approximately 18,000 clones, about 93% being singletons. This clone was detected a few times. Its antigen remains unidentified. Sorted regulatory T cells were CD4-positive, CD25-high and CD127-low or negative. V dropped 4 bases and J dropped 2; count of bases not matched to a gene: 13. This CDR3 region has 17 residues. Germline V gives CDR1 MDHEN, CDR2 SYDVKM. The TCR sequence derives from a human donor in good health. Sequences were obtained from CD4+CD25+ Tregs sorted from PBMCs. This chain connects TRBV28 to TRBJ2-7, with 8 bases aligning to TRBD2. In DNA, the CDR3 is TGTGCCAGCAGTTCGCCCCCTCGACTAGCGCCTACCTACGAGCAGTACTTC. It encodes CASSSPPRLAPTYEQYF.